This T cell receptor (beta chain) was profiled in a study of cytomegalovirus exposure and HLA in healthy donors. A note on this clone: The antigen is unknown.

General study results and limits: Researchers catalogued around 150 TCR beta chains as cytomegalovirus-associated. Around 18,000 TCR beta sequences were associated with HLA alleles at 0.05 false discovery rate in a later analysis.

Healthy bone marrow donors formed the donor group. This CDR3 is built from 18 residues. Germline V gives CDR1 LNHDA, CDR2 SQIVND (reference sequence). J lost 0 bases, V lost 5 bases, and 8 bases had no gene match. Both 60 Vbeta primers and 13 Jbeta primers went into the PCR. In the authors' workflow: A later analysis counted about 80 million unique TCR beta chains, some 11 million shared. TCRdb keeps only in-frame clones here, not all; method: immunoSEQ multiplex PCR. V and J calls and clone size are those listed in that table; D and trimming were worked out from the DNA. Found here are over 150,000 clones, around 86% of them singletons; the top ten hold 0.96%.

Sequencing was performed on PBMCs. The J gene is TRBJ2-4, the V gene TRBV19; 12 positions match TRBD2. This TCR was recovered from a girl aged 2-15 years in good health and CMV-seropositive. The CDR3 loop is CASSQRLAGVAAKNIQYF. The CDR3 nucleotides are TGTGCCAGTAGTCAAAGACTAGCGGGAGTAGCAGCCAAAAACATTCAGTACTTC.